This TCR beta chain was profiled in a study of T cell changes during pregnancy in multiple sclerosis. Germline loops: CDR1 SGHRS, CDR2 YFSETQ. Deletions cut 3 bases from V and 1 base from J, with 10 bases between. The CDR3 runs to 14 residues. Produced via immunoSEQ multiplex PCR; TCRdb's table is partial and in-frame only. The sample has 100,000 or so clones, just over 90% seen once. The sequences come from peripheral blood, collected in the second trimester of pregnancy. The chain combines TRBV5-1 with TRBJ1-1, with D maybe TRBD1 (5 bases). This clonotype was sampled from a female donor with multiple sclerosis, enrolled in a pregnancy study. CDR3 protein: CASSSYGANTEAFF. The CDR3 bases are TGCGCCAGCAGCTCGTATGGGGCGAACACTGAAGCTTTCTTT.